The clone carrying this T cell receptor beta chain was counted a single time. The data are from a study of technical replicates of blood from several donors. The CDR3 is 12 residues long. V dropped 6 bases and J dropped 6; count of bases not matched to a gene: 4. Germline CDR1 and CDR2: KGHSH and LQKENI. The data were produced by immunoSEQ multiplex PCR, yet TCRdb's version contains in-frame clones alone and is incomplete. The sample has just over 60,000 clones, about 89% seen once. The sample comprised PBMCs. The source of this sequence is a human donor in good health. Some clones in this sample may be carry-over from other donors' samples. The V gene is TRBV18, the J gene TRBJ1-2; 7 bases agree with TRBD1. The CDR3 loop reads CASSRGTDGYTF. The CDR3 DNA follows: TGTGCCAGCTCCCGCGGGACAGATGGCTACACCTTC.